The next 27 T cell receptor beta chains were all read from a single sample in a study of blood T cell repertoires in COVID-19. The method was immunoSEQ multiplex PCR; TCRdb's version includes in-frame clones alone and lacks a portion of them. Of roughly 220,000 clones listed, about 79% are singletons. The specimen was PBMCs or T cells enriched from blood (not recorded which). Receptors were obtained from a woman in her thirties or forties with acute COVID-19.

The chain has TRBV30 and TRBJ2-1; maybe TRBD2 (5 bases). The CDR3 loop spans 14 amino acids. Germline CDR1 GTSNPN, CDR2 SVGIG (reference sequence). V shed 1 base and J shed 1 base, with 8 bases lying between them. The CDR3 coding sequence is TGTGCCTGGAGTGGAGGGTCTTCCTACAATGAGCAGTTCTTC. Translation: CAWSGGSSYNEQFF.

The J gene is TRBJ2-3, the V gene TRBV5-6; the match to TRBD2 covers 11 bases. Germline V CDR1 and CDR2: SGHDT, YYEEEE. The CDR3 contains 17 residues. The ends lost 4 bases at V and 1 base at J; junction bases unmatched: 8. DNA of the CDR3: TGTGCCAGCAGCCCCGGGACTAGCGGAACAGGCACAGATACGCAGTATTTT. Translated: CASSPGTSGTGTDTQYF.

V and J are TRBV28 and TRBJ1-2; a possible D gene is TRBD1 (5 bases). The CDR3 has 13 residues. Trimming cost V 3 bases and J 4 bases, with 9 bases left between them. CDR1 and CDR2 (germline): MDHEN, SYDVKM. The CDR3 sequence: CASSFNTGYGYTF. The CDR3, as DNA: TGTGCCAGCAGTTTTAACACAGGCTATGGCTACACCTTC.

The chain recombines TRBV28 with TRBJ1-4; TRBD1 matches 9 bases. This CDR3 region has 16 residues. The junction had 12 bases not matched to a gene; V was cut back by 5 bases and J by 8 bases. In germline, CDR1 is MDHEN, CDR2 SYDVKM. CDR3 amino acids: CASSLSAGTGPEKLFF. The CDR3 DNA reads as TGTGCCAGCAGTCTGTCCGCCGGGACAGGGCCCGAAAAACTGTTTTTT.

The rearrangement joins TRBV19 to TRBJ1-5, with 7 nucleotides matching TRBD1. CDR3 length equals 18 residues. The germline V gene has CDR1 LNHDA and CDR2 SQIVND (reference sequence). The V segment lost 5 bases and the J segment 0 bases; nucleotides outside the gene matches: 13. Here the CDR3 DNA reads TGTGCCAGTAGTCAGATTAGGGACAGCCTGGATAGCAATCAGCCCCAGCATTTT. This codes for CASSQIRDSLDSNQPQHF.

V gene TRBV15 combines with J gene TRBJ2-3, with TRBD2 matching over 13 bases. Trimming cost V 5 bases and J 7 bases; bases outside gene matches: 3. CDR3 length: 14 residues. In germline, CDR1 is LNHNV, CDR2 YYDKDF (reference sequence). CDR3 loop: CATSSTSGRYTQYF. The CDR3 bases are TGTGCCACCAGCTCGACTAGCGGGAGGTATACGCAGTATTTT.

This sequence joins TRBV25-1 and TRBJ1-1; D is undetermined. The CDR3 sequence is 14 residues long. The germline V gene has CDR1 MGHDK and CDR2 SYGVNS. V lost 5 bases to trimming and J lost 4 bases, with 14 bases between them. CDR3 DNA: TGTGCCAGCAGTAAGCAGGCCGGGGTCACTGAAGCTTTCTTT. Residues: CASSKQAGVTEAFF. Using reference TRBV25-1 and TRBJ1-1 for the parts outside the CDR3, the full variable domain is EADIYQTPRYLVIGTGKKITLECSQTMGHDKMYWYQQDPGMELHLIHYSYGVNSTEKGDLSSESTVSRIRTEHFPLTLESARPSHTSQYLCASSKQAGVTEAFFGQGTRLTVV.

J is TRBJ1-1 and V is TRBV7-9; TRBD1 matches 7 bases. This CDR3 is 12 amino acids long. J was trimmed by 7 bases and V by 5 bases; bases with no gene match: 4. Germline CDR1 is SEHNR and CDR2 is FQNEAQ (reference sequence). In DNA form, the CDR3 reads TGTGCCAGCAGCCGTTCAGGGGGTGAAGCTTTCTTT. It is translated as CASSRSGGEAFF.

The chain is built from TRBV20-1 and TRBJ1-5; no definite D call. This CDR3 comprises 11 residues. V was shortened by 5 bases and J by 6 bases, with 8 bases between the two germline ends. The germline CDR1 and CDR2 sequences are DFQATT and SNEGSKA (reference sequence). DNA of the CDR3: TGCAGTGCTGCGGGGAGTCAGCCCCAGCATTTT. Protein sequence: CSAAGSQPQHF.

This chain uses TRBV14 with TRBJ2-1; 9 bases are shared with TRBD2. The CDR3 covers 22 residues. The J segment lost 6 bases and the V segment lost 1 base, leaving 25 bases of the junction unmatched. The V gene's germline CDR1 is SGHDN and CDR2 FVKESK. The CDR3 sequence is CASSQVLYGPLRAGGPINEQFF. CDR3 DNA sequence: TGTGCCAGCAGCCAAGTTCTCTACGGACCTTTGAGGGCGGGAGGGCCGATCAATGAGCAGTTCTTC.

The chain links TRBV28 to TRBJ2-3; tentative D call: TRBD2 (5 bases). The CDR3 contains 18 residues. Germline lookup yields CDR1 MDHEN and CDR2 SYDVKM. Deletions cut 2 bases from V and 6 bases from J, with 24 bases between. The CDR3 DNA reads as TGTGCCAGCAGTTTAAGCCGAGGGTTGGGATCTAATTTTGATACGCAGTATTTT. Translation gives CASSLSRGLGSNFDTQYF. Based on the CDR3 plus reference TRBV28 and TRBJ2-3, the full variable domain is DVKVTQSSRYLVKRTGEKVFLECVQDMDHENMFWYRQDPGLGLRLIYFSYDVKMKEKGDIPEGYSVSREKKERFSLILESASTNQTSMYLCASSLSRGLGSNFDTQYFGPGTRLTVL.

This chain connects TRBV6-6 to TRBJ2-7; tentatively, D is TRBD1 (6 bases). The V gene lost 8 bases and the J gene lost 3 bases, with 17 bases spanning the gap. In germline, CDR1 is MNHNY, CDR2 SVGAGI (reference sequence). This CDR3 spans 14 amino acids. CDR3 nucleotides: TGTGCCAGCGGGGCTTGGGCAGGGGACTACGAGCAGTACTTC. This encodes CASGAWAGDYEQYF.

The rearrangement links TRBV15 to TRBJ1-2; 9 positions match TRBD1. Germline lookup yields CDR1 LNHNV and CDR2 YYDKDF (reference sequence). The CDR3 is 14 residues long. Trimming at V came to 3 bases and at J to 8 bases, leaving 7 bases not matched to a gene. The CDR3 DNA is TGTGCCACCAGCAGGGACAGGGGATCTGGGGGCTACACCTTC. This gives the protein CATSRDRGSGGYTF.

The CDR3 reads CASSVKRGRVLYNEQFF. The CDR3 DNA follows: TGTGCCAGCAGCGTAAAAAGGGGGCGGGTCCTCTACAATGAGCAGTTCTTC. The chain joins TRBV9 to TRBJ2-1; 7 nucleotides agree with TRBD1. V was clipped by 1 base and J by 3 bases; unmatched bases: 10. This CDR3 spans 17 amino acids. The germline gives CDR1 SGDLS, CDR2 YYNGEE.

Notes on this clone: Different DNA sequences within this sample yield the same CDR3. This rearrangement joins TRBV13 to TRBJ1-4; weak D call: TRBD1 (5 bases). CDR3 length equals 14 residues. Germline-derived CDR1 and CDR2 are PRHDT and FYEKMQ (reference sequence). Trimming pared 3 bases from V and 7 bases from J, leaving 12 bases between. The CDR3 sequence is CASSLGQGGEKLFF. The CDR3 bases are TGTGCCAGCAGCTTGGGGCAGGGCGGTGAAAAACTGTTTTTT.

The rearrangement joins TRBV7-2 to TRBJ2-7; D call uncertain. V shed 2 bases and J shed 2 bases, with 10 bases lying between them. CDR1 is SGHTA, CDR2 FQGNSA, per germline. The CDR3 has 14 residues. The CDR3, as DNA: TGTGCCAGCAGCTTATCAGAGGATGCCTACGAGCAGTACTTC. This encodes CASSLSEDAYEQYF.

The genes are TRBV28 and TRBJ1-3; possible D gene TRBD1, 6 bases. V lost 6 bases, J lost 8 bases, and 17 bases lay in between. Germline values: CDR1 MDHEN, CDR2 SYDVKM. There are 14 residues in the CDR3. CDR3: CASSARGIGHTIYF. CDR3 sequence (DNA): TGTGCCAGCAGCGCAAGGGGGATTGGCCACACCATATATTTT.

This rearrangement joins TRBV5-6 to TRBJ2-5; tentatively, D is TRBD2 (5 bases). The CDR3 length is 13 residues. CDR1 SGHDT and CDR2 YYEEEE come from the germline V gene. The V end was cut by 3 bases, the J end by 4 bases, with 10 bases between. This chain's CDR3 is CASSSGWGETQYF. DNA for the CDR3: TGTGCCAGCAGCTCGGGGTGGGGAGAGACCCAGTACTTC.

The rearrangement joins TRBV7-2 to TRBJ1-1; 7 positions match TRBD1. Germline V gives CDR1 SGHTA, CDR2 FQGNSA. This CDR3 spans 13 amino acids. The trim removed 4 bases at V and 6 bases at J, leaving 5 bases unmatched. The CDR3, as DNA: TGTGCCAGCAGCTCACAGGGGCCGTCTGAAGCTTTCTTT. Residues: CASSSQGPSEAFF.

The chain is built from TRBV20-1 and TRBJ1-6; D possibly corresponds to TRBD1 (5 bases). V lost 3 bases and J 0 bases, leaving 9 bases between the germline ends. This CDR3 has 15 amino acids. The V gene's germline CDR1 is DFQATT and CDR2 SNEGSKA (reference sequence). CDR3 residues: CSASTGSSYNSPLHF. The CDR3 DNA reads TGCAGTGCTAGTACAGGCAGCTCCTATAATTCACCCCTCCACTTT.

The V and J genes are TRBV3-1 (or the pseudogene TRBV3-2) and TRBJ1-1; perhaps TRBD1 as D (6 bases). This CDR3 contains 13 residues. Per the germline V gene, CDR1 is LGHDT and CDR2 is YNNKEL (reference sequence). V dropped 6 bases and J dropped 5 bases, with 13 bases sitting between them. CDR3 sequence (DNA): TGTGCCAGCAGAGTACAGGGCGGAACTGAAGCTTTCTTT. It codes for CASRVQGGTEAFF.

This chain joins TRBV13 and TRBJ2-2; D is undetermined. From germline, CDR1 is PRHDT and CDR2 FYEKMQ (reference sequence). The CDR3 spans 14 residues. The germline V and J ends were trimmed by 0 bases and 2 bases, with 4 bases remaining between them. CDR3 DNA: TGTGCCAGCAGCTTAGGCCTTAACACCGGGGAGCTGTTTTTT. Its protein product is CASSLGLNTGELFF.

This chain links TRBV7-3 with TRBJ2-3, with D uncertain. This CDR3 comprises 15 residues. Germline loops: CDR1 SGHTA, CDR2 FQGTGA. V was clipped by 2 bases and J by 2 bases, with 11 bases between them. As DNA, the CDR3 is TGTGCCAGCAGCTTATTACCGAGCCCCACAGATACGCAGTATTTT. Translated: CASSLLPSPTDTQYF.

This clone has a single count. The chain links TRBV19 to TRBJ2-2; tentatively, D is TRBD1 (6 bases). Germline V gives CDR1 LNHDA, CDR2 SQIVND (reference sequence). Trimming pared 5 bases from V and 4 bases from J, leaving 14 bases between. The CDR3 totals 15 residues. The chain's CDR3 is CASSYIRDTTGELFF. In DNA form, the CDR3 reads TGTGCCAGTAGTTACATCCGGGACACCACCGGGGAGCTGTTTTTT. Full variable domain (rest looked up from reference TRBV19 and TRBJ2-2): DGGITQSPKYLFRKEGQNVTLSCEQNLNHDAMYWYRQDPGQGLRLIYYSQIVNDFQKGDIAEGYSVSREKKESFPLTVTSAQKNPTAFYLCASSYIRDTTGELFFGEGSRLTVL.

The gene calls are TRBV28 and TRBJ2-2; 13 positions agree with TRBD2. Trimming took 4 bases from V and 6 from J; bases not matched to a gene: 17. This CDR3 comprises 20 residues. CDR1 MDHEN and CDR2 SYDVKM come from the germline V gene. CDR3 in amino acids: CASSSRGAISTSGRPGELFF. In DNA form, the CDR3 reads TGTGCCAGCAGTTCCCGAGGAGCTATCTCGACTAGCGGGAGGCCCGGGGAGCTGTTTTTT.

The rearrangement joins TRBV5-1 to TRBJ1-1, with D maybe TRBD1 (6 bases). The CDR3 runs 16 residues. The germline V gene has CDR1 SGHRS and CDR2 YFSETQ. The V end lost 4 bases, the J end lost 1 base, and 17 bases lay between the germline ends. CDR3: CASSRLSTGTNTEAFF. The CDR3, as DNA: TGCGCCAGCAGCAGACTGTCTACAGGGACGAACACTGAAGCTTTCTTT.

The chain couples TRBV19 to TRBJ2-5; tentatively, D is TRBD2 (5 bases). V lost 8 bases and J lost 5, with 15 bases in between. The CDR3 runs to 13 residues. In germline, CDR1 is LNHDA, CDR2 SQIVND (reference sequence). The CDR3 sequence is CASRAAVRETQYF. CDR3 DNA sequence: TGTGCCAGTCGGGCAGCGGTTCGGGAGACCCAGTACTTC.